This T cell receptor beta chain was retrieved from a study of memory CD8 T cells in hepatitis C reinfection. Overall study: A positive HCV RNA test after two negatives ≥60 days apart defined reinfection.

This CDR3 has 13 amino acids. Germline values: CDR1 WNHNN, CDR2 SYGVQD (reference sequence). The J segment lost 8 bases and the V segment lost 8 bases, leaving 8 bases of the junction unmatched. The method was immunoSEQ multiplex PCR; TCRdb's version includes in-frame clones alone and lacks a portion of them. The sample includes about 43,000 clones, nearly 90% of them seen just once. Time point denoted: late/post reinfection, 12 to 24 weeks after detection. No in vitro expansion preceded TCR sequencing of the sorted cells. At all three reinfection time points, viable CD3+ CD8+ CD45RO- cells from a couple of donors served as controls.

The sample was naive CD8+ T cells sorted from blood. This TCR was recovered from a man between 18 and 35 years old with hepatitis C virus infection. This chain links TRBV10-1 with TRBJ2-1, with 8 nucleotides matching TRBD2. The DNA for the CDR3 is TGCGCCAGCTCAAGCGGGAGTGGGGATGAGCAGTTCTTC. Protein product: CASSSGSGDEQFF.